The TCR beta chain described here comes from a study of CD8 T cells in ankylosing spondylitis. This clonotype was counted at least ten times. The CDR3 extends over 14 amino acids. Trimming pared 4 bases from V and 6 bases from J, leaving 13 bases between. CDR1 is MDHEN, CDR2 SYDVKM, per germline. TCRdb called the 5' RACE reads again in MiXCR, with one record for every CDR3 protein. The sample has more than 300,000 distinct CDR3 sequences; roughly 12% are singletons. The sample taken for sequencing was blood, either unsorted or a sorted T cell fraction (not recorded which). This sequence originates from a female donor with ankylosing spondylitis or in good health (not recorded which). The chain joins TRBV28 to TRBJ2-1; D not certain. The CDR3 DNA follows: TGTGCCAGCAGTTCATATATTCACACCAATGAGCAGTTCTTC. Protein: CASSSYIHTNEQFF.